Listed here are 21 T cell receptor beta chains from one sample, sequenced in a study of T-cell reconstitution after alpha-beta-depleted transplantation in children. Library preparation (for TCRbeta) was performed with unique molecular identifiers. In TCRdb, the PCR reads were re-called with MiXCR into one record per CDR3 protein. The sample lists fewer than 750,000 distinct CDR3 sequences; around 27% were seen once. This sample comprised PBMCs, obtained before TCRalphabeta/CD19-depleted stem cell transplant. These receptors originate from a boy under two years old with Wiskott-Aldrich syndrome, due to receive a stem cell transplant.

CDR3 sequence: CASSQGTINETQYF. DNA for the CDR3: TGTGCCAGCAGCCAGGGGACTATCAATGAGACCCAGTACTTC. The chain has TRBV13 and TRBJ2-5; D possibly corresponds to TRBD2 (7 bases). The germline CDR1 and CDR2 sequences are PRHDT and FYEKMQ (reference sequence). V was pared by 5 bases and J by 5 bases, with 15 bases between. CDR3 length equals 14 residues.

The V and J genes are TRBV12-3 or TRBV12-4 and TRBJ1-5; D not resolved. V was trimmed by 6 bases and J by 2 bases, leaving 29 bases between them. The CDR3 has 20 residues. The CDR3 is CASSPPTSGQALLRNQPQHF. The CDR3 DNA is TGTGCCAGCAGCCCTCCCACATCGGGTCAAGCGCTGTTGCGCAATCAGCCCCAGCATTTT.

The V and J genes are TRBV5-1 and TRBJ2-5, with 11 bases that match TRBD1. Trimming took 1 base from V and 5 from J; bases not matched to a gene: 4. The CDR3 has 15 residues. The germline CDR1 and CDR2 sequences are SGHRS and YFSETQ. CDR3 in amino acids: CASSLRTGGLETQYF. CDR3 bases: TGCGCCAGCAGCTTGAGGACAGGGGGCCTGGAGACCCAGTACTTC. The full variable domain, rest sourced from reference TRBV5-1 and TRBJ2-5, is KAGVTQTPRYLIKTRGQQVTLSCSPISGHRSVSWYQQTPGQGLQFLFEYFSETQRNKGNFPGRFSGRQFSNSRSEMNVSTLELGDSALYLCASSLRTGGLETQYFGPGTRLLVL.

The rearrangement joins TRBV4-1 to TRBJ1-3; perhaps TRBD1 as D (5 bases). The CDR3 extends over 16 amino acids. V shed 4 bases and J shed 4 bases, with 17 bases lying between them. Germline V lookup: CDR1 MGHRA, CDR2 YSYEKL. CDR3 DNA sequence: TGCGCCAGCAGCCGATCGGGCGGGACCTCGGGAAACACCATATATTTT. The encoded protein is CASSRSGGTSGNTIYF.

The CDR3 loop reads CASSQESAGSSYNEQFF. The DNA of the CDR3 is TGTGCCAGCAGCCAAGAATCAGCGGGAAGCTCCTACAATGAGCAGTTCTTC. This chain uses TRBV4-2 with TRBJ2-1; 7 bases agree with TRBD2. The V gene's germline CDR1 is LGHNA and CDR2 YNFKEQ. There are 17 residues in the CDR3. After removal of 0 bases from V and 0 bases from J, the junction contained 5 bases not matched to a gene.

V usage is TRBV20-1 and J usage is TRBJ1-1; D is undetermined. The CDR3 consists of 9 residues. Per germline, CDR1 DFQATT and CDR2 SNEGSKA (reference sequence). V dropped 2 bases and J dropped 11 bases, with 6 bases sitting between them. CDR3: CSARPGAFF. CDR3 DNA sequence: TGCAGTGCTAGACCCGGGGCTTTCTTT.

The J gene is TRBJ1-2, the V gene TRBV12-3 or TRBV12-4; 7 bases align to TRBD1. The CDR3 loop spans 15 amino acids. V trimming: 5 bases; J trimming: 0 bases; junction bases outside the gene matches: 6. The CDR3 DNA follows: TGTGCCAGCAGTCTGACGGGACAGACTAACTATGGCTACACCTTC. Translation gives CASSLTGQTNYGYTF.

The CDR3, as DNA: TGTGCCAGCAGTTTATCGATGTCGTGGGAGGGAACAGATACGCAGTATTTT. Its translation is CASSLSMSWEGTDTQYF. This rearrangement joins TRBV27 to TRBJ2-3; the match to TRBD2 covers 7 bases. Germline V gene data show CDR1 as MNHEY and CDR2 as SMNVEV (reference sequence). V shed 0 bases and J 3 bases; nucleotides not matched to a gene: 9. The CDR3 consists of 17 residues.

The V and J genes are TRBV6-5 and TRBJ2-1; TRBD1 matches 8 bases. The germline gives CDR1 MNHEY, CDR2 SVGAGI. The CDR3 has 17 residues. V lost 7 bases and J lost 3; bases outside the gene matches: 14. The CDR3 sequence is CASIGVPTGTGYNEQFF. CDR3 coding DNA: TGTGCCAGCATAGGGGTCCCGACCGGGACAGGCTACAATGAGCAGTTCTTC.

This clonotype was detected once. The rearrangement joins TRBV5-1 to TRBJ2-3, with D possibly being TRBD1 or TRBD2 (6 bases each). V was clipped by 0 bases and J by 5 bases, with 13 bases between them. Germline V gene lookup returns CDR1 SGHRS and CDR2 YFSETQ. CDR3 length: 15 amino acids. The chain's CDR3 is CASSLASGAGDTQYF. The CDR3 DNA reads TGCGCCAGCAGCTTGGCCTCGGGGGCGGGAGATACGCAGTATTTT.

This clonotype was counted only a few times. This chain joins TRBV20-1 and TRBJ2-3; D might be TRBD1 (6 bases). V was shortened by 0 bases and J by 7 bases, with 14 bases between the two germline ends. This CDR3 region has 14 residues. Germline values: CDR1 DFQATT, CDR2 SNEGSKA (reference sequence). CDR3: CSARDTQRGYTQYF. As DNA, the CDR3 is TGCAGTGCTAGAGATACCCAGAGGGGGTATACGCAGTATTTT.

The V call is TRBV5-1, the J call TRBJ2-3, with unresolved D. CDR1 is SGHRS and CDR2 is YFSETQ in the germline V gene. The CDR3 length is 13 residues. V was pared by 1 base and J by 2 bases, with 5 bases between. The CDR3 sequence: CASSLWVTDTQYF. The CDR3, as DNA: TGCGCCAGCAGCTTGTGGGTCACAGATACGCAGTATTTT. The full variable domain, with the rest looked up from reference TRBV5-1 and TRBJ2-3, is KAGVTQTPRYLIKTRGQQVTLSCSPISGHRSVSWYQQTPGQGLQFLFEYFSETQRNKGNFPGRFSGRQFSNSRSEMNVSTLELGDSALYLCASSLWVTDTQYFGPGTRLTVL.

The genes are TRBV7-9 and TRBJ2-1; 9 bases line up with TRBD2. Germline V lookup: CDR1 SEHNR, CDR2 FQNEAQ (reference sequence). The V gene end was trimmed by 1 base and the J gene end by 7 bases; junction bases not matched to a gene: 11. The length of the CDR3 is 17 residues. The CDR3 DNA sequence: TGTGCCAGCAGCTTAGTAGCCATTAGCGGGAGATGGAATGAGCAGTTCTTC. It yields the protein CASSLVAISGRWNEQFF.

The count of this clonotype is one. This sequence joins TRBV6-1 and TRBJ2-6; TRBD1 aligns across 7 bases. The V segment lost 8 bases and the J segment 0 bases; nucleotides outside the gene matches: 10. The length of the CDR3 is 17 residues. CDR1 and CDR2 (germline): MNHNS, SASEGT. The CDR3 spells CASRSGQPLSGANVLTF. The CDR3 DNA reads as TGTGCCAGCCGCTCGGGACAGCCCCTCTCTGGGGCCAACGTCCTGACTTTC.

The V gene is TRBV18, the J gene TRBJ2-3; tentative D call: TRBD2 (6 bases). The germline V and J ends were trimmed by 3 bases and 5 bases, with 15 bases remaining between them. The CDR3 consists of 15 residues. The V gene's germline CDR1 is KGHSH and CDR2 LQKENI. The CDR3 sequence: CASSPLGGRGDTQYF. CDR3 DNA: TGTGCCAGCTCACCTCTCGGGGGAAGAGGAGATACGCAGTATTTT.

V is TRBV28 and J is TRBJ1-6; D is undetermined. Germline V gene data show CDR1 as MDHEN and CDR2 as SYDVKM. The CDR3 has 13 amino acids. V lost 6 bases and J lost 14, with 17 bases in between. CDR3 DNA sequence: TGTGCCAGCAGCCGCGACAAGGGTTTAGCCCTCCACTTT. This sequence encodes CASSRDKGLALHF.

The V call is TRBV5-1, the J call TRBJ2-3; TRBD1 aligns across 8 bases. Germline V gene data show CDR1 as SGHRS and CDR2 as YFSETQ. The CDR3 sequence is 16 residues long. The ends lost 1 base at V and 7 bases at J; junction bases unmatched: 11. Here the CDR3 DNA reads TGCGCCAGCAGCTTGTCAGGACAGGGTTCATCGTATACGCAGTATTTT. Its translation: CASSLSGQGSSYTQYF.

This clonotype occurred a few times. The J gene is TRBJ2-1, the V gene TRBV11-2; the match to TRBD2 covers 7 bases. The germline CDR1 and CDR2 sequences are SGHAT and FQNNGV. V shed 1 base, J shed 8 bases, and the junction held 5 bases outside the gene matches. The CDR3 is made up of 14 amino acids. DNA for the CDR3: TGTGCCAGCAGCTTAGCTAGCGGATGGGATGAGCAGTTCTTC. Its translation is CASSLASGWDEQFF.

This clonotype was detected only a few times. V is TRBV12-3 or TRBV12-4 and J is TRBJ1-1; D might be TRBD1 (5 bases). Trimming cost V 10 bases and J 5 bases, with 20 bases left between them. CDR3 length: 14 residues. The CDR3 spells CATTLGEVRTEAFF. The CDR3, as DNA: TGTGCCACCACTTTGGGGGAGGTGAGGACTGAAGCTTTCTTT.

The rearrangement links TRBV27 to TRBJ2-1; D unclear. Trimming took off 3 bases at V and 9 bases at J, with 12 bases between the two ends. CDR3 size: 13 residues. In germline, CDR1 is MNHEY, CDR2 SMNVEV (reference sequence). The CDR3 region has the DNA TGTGCCAGCAGTTTCTCTATCTTGGGTGAGCAGTTCTTC. It translates to CASSFSILGEQFF.

V usage is TRBV7-2 and J usage is TRBJ2-7; 9 nucleotides match TRBD2. Germline V gene lookup returns CDR1 SGHTA and CDR2 FQGNSA. Trimming cost V 1 base and J 2 bases; bases outside gene matches: 9. This CDR3 is built from 17 residues. CDR3 DNA sequence: TGTGCCAGCAGCTTAGTCGCCGGGCTAGCGGGGACCTACGAGCAGTACTTC. This codes for CASSLVAGLAGTYEQYF.